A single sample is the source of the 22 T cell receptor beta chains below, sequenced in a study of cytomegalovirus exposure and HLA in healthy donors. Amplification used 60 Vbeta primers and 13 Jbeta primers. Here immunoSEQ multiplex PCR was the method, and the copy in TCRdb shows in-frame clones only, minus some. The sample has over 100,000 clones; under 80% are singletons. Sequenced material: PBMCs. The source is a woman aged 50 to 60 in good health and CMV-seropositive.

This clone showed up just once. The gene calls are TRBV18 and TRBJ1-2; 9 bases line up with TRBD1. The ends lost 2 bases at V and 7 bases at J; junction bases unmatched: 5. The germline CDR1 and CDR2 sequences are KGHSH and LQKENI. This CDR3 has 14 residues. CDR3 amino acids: CASSPTGTGSGYTF. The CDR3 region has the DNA TGTGCCAGCTCACCAACCGGGACAGGGAGTGGCTACACCTTC.

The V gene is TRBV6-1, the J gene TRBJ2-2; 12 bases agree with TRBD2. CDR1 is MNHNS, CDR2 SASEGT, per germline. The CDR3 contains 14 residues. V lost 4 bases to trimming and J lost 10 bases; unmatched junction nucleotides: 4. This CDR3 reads CASSASGRALELFF. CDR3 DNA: TGTGCCAGCAGTGCTAGCGGGAGGGCCCTGGAGCTGTTTTTT.

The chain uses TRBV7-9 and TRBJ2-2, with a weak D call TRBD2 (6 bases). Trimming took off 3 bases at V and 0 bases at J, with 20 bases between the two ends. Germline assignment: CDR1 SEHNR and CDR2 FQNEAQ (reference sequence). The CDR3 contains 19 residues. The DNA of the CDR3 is TGTGCCAGCAGCTTCGGTGCCGAAGGACTATTCGCGAACACCGGGGAGCTGTTTTTT. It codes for CASSFGAEGLFANTGELFF.

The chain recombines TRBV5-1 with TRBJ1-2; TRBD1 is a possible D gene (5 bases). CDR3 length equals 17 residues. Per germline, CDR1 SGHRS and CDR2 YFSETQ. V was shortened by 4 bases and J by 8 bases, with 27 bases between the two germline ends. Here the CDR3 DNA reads TGCGCCAGCAGCCAAAAGGTCGGACCCAGGGAAGGATTCGGCTACACCTTC. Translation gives CASSQKVGPREGFGYTF.

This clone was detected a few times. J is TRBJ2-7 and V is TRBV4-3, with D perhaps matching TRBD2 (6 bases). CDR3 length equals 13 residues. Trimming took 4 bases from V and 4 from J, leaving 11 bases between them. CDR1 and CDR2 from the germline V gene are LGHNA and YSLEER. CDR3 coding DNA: TGCGCCAGCAGCCGCGGGACCACGTACGAGCAGTACTTC. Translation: CASSRGTTYEQYF.

The CDR3 spells CASSPPLGYGYTF. The CDR3, as DNA: TGTGCCAGCAGCCCGCCCCTCGGCTATGGCTACACCTTC. This chain connects TRBV7-9 to TRBJ1-2; no clear D. The V and J ends lost 5 bases and 4 bases respectively, with 11 bases between them. Germline lookup yields CDR1 SEHNR and CDR2 FQNEAQ (reference sequence). This CDR3 spans 13 amino acids.

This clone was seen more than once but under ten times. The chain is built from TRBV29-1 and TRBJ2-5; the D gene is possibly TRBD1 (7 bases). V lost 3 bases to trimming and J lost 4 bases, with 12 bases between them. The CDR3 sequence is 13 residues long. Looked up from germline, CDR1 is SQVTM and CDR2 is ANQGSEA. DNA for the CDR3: TGCAGCGTTGATTACCAGGGGGGAGAGACCCAGTACTTC. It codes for CSVDYQGGETQYF.

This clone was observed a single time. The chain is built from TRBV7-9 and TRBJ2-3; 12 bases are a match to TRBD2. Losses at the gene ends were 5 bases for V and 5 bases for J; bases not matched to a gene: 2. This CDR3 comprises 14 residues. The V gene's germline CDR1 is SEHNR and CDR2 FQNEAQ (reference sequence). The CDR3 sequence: CASSPSGGEDTQYF. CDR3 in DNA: TGTGCCAGCAGCCCTAGCGGGGGGGAAGATACGCAGTATTTT.

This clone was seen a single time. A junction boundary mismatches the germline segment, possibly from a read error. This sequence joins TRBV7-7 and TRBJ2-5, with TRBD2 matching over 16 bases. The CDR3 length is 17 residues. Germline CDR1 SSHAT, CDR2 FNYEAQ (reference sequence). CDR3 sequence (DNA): TGTGCTAGCAGCCCGGGACTAGCGGGGGGGAGAGAGGAGACCCAGTACTTC. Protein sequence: CASSPGLAGGREETQYF.

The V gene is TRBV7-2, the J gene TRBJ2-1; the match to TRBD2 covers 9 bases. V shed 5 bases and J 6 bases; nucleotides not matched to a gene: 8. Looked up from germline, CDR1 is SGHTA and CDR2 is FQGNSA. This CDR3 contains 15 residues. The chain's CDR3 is CASSPRTSVVNEQFF. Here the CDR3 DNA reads TGTGCCAGCAGCCCCCGGACTAGCGTGGTCAATGAGCAGTTCTTC.

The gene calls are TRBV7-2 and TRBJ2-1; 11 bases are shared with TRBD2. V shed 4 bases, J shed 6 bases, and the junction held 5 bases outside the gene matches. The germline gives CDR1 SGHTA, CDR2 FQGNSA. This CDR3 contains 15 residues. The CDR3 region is CASSYTSGGFNEQFF. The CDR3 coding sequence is TGTGCCAGCAGCTATACTAGCGGGGGTTTCAATGAGCAGTTCTTC.

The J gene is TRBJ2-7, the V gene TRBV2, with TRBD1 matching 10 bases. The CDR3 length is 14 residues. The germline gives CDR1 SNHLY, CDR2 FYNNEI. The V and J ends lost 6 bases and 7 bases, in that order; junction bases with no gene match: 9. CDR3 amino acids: CASRRDRGLWEQYF. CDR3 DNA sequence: TGTGCCAGCAGACGGGACAGGGGTTTGTGGGAGCAGTACTTC. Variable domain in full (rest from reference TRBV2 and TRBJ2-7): EPEVTQTPSHQVTQMGQEVILRCVPISNHLYFYWYRQILGQKVEFLVSFYNNEISEKSEIFDDQFSVERPDGSNFTLKIRSTKLEDSAMYFCASRRDRGLWEQYFGPGTRLTVT.

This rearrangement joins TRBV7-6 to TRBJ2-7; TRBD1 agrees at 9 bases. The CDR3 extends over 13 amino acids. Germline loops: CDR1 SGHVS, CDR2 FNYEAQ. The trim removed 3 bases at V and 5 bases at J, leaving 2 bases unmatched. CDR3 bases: TGTGCCAGCAGCTTTCGACAGGGGGACGAGCAGTACTTC. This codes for CASSFRQGDEQYF.

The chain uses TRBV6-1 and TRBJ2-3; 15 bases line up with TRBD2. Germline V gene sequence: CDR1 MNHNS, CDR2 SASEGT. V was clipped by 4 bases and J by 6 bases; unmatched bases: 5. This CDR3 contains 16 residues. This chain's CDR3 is CASSGPGLAGGDTQYF. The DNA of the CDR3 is TGTGCCAGCAGTGGGCCGGGACTAGCGGGGGGTGATACGCAGTATTTT.

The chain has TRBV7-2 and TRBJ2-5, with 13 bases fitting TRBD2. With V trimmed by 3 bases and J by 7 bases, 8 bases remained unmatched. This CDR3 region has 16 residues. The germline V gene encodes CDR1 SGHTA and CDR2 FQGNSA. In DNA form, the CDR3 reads TGTGCCAGCAGCTTTCGGACTAGCGGGGGCCCCGCGACCCAGTACTTC. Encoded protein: CASSFRTSGGPATQYF.

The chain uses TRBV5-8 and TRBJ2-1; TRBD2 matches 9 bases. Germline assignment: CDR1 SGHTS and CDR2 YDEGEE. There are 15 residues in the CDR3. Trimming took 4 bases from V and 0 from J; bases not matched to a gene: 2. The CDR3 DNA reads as TGTGCCAGCAGCCTTAGCGGGAGCTCCTACAATGAGCAGTTCTTC. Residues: CASSLSGSSYNEQFF.

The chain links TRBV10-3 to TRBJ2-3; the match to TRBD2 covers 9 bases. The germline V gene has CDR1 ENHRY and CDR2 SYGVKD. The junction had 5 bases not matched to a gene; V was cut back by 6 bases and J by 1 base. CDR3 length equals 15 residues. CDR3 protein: CAIRGSGGRTDTQYF. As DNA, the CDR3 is TGTGCCATCAGGGGGAGCGGGGGGCGCACAGATACGCAGTATTTT.

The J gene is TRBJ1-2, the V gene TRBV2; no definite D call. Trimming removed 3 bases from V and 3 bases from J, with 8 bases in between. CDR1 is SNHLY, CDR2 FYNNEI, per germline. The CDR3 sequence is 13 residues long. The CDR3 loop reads CASSDMGDYGYTF. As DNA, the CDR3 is TGTGCCAGCAGTGACATGGGAGACTATGGCTACACCTTC.

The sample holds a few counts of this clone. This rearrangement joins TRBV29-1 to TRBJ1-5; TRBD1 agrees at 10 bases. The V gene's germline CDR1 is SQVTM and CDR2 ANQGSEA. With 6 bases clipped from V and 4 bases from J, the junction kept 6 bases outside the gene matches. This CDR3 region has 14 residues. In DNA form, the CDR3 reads TGCAGCGTGAGGGGACAGGGGACGAATCAGCCCCAGCATTTT. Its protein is CSVRGQGTNQPQHF.

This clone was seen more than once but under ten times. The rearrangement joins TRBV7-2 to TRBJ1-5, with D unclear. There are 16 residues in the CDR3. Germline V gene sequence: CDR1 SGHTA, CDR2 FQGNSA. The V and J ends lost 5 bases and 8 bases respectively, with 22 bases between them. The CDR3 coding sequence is TGTGCCAGCAGCATTAGAGGGAGGACGCAAAACGAGCCCCAGCATTTT. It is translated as CASSIRGRTQNEPQHF. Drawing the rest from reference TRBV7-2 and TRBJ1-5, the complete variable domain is GAGVSQSPSNKVTEKGKDVELRCDPISGHTALYWYRQSLGQGLEFLIYFQGNSAPDKSGLPSDRFSAERTGGSVSTLTIQRTQQEDSAVYLCASSIRGRTQNEPQHFGDGTRLSIL.

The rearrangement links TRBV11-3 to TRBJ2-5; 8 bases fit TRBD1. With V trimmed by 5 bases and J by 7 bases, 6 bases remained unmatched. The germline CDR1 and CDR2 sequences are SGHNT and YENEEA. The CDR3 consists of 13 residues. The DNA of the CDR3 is TGTGCCAGCAGCCCTGGACAGGGAGGGACCCAGTACTTC. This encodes CASSPGQGGTQYF.

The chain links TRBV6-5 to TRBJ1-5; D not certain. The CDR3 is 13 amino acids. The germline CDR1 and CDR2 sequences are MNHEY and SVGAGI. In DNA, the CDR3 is TGTGCTCTCAGGCCCTTTTCCAATCAGCCCCAGCATTTT. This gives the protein CALRPFSNQPQHF.